Sequencing of this T cell receptor beta chain was carried out in a study of cytomegalovirus exposure and HLA in healthy donors. Study findings and constraints: It was shown in a later analysis that HLA-associated TCR beta chains were more clonally expanded than other, equally common chains. The authors reported that TCR beta sequences could predict HLA-A and HLA-B alleles. These predictions were accurate for most subjects in the first cohort. CMV antigen specificity of a few CMV-associated chains was confirmed in vitro.

Both 60 Vbeta primers and 13 Jbeta primers went into the PCR. Repertoires were generated with immunoSEQ multiplex PCR, while TCRdb's copy carries only in-frame clones and drops some. Seen here are 95,000 to 100,000 clones, about 80% observed once, and the top ten hold approximately 15%. The V end lost 2 bases, the J end lost 0 bases, and 6 bases lay between the germline ends. Germline V gene lookup returns CDR1 MNHEY and CDR2 SVGAGI. CDR3 length: 14 amino acids. This clone was detected only once. Its specificity is not known. V is TRBV6-5 and J is TRBJ2-3, with D perhaps matching TRBD2 (5 bases). The material sequenced was PBMCs. The sequence came from a man aged 55 to 69 in good health and CMV-seropositive. As DNA, the CDR3 is TGTGCCAGCAGTTACCGGGGAAGCACAGATACGCAGTATTTT. This codes for CASSYRGSTDTQYF.